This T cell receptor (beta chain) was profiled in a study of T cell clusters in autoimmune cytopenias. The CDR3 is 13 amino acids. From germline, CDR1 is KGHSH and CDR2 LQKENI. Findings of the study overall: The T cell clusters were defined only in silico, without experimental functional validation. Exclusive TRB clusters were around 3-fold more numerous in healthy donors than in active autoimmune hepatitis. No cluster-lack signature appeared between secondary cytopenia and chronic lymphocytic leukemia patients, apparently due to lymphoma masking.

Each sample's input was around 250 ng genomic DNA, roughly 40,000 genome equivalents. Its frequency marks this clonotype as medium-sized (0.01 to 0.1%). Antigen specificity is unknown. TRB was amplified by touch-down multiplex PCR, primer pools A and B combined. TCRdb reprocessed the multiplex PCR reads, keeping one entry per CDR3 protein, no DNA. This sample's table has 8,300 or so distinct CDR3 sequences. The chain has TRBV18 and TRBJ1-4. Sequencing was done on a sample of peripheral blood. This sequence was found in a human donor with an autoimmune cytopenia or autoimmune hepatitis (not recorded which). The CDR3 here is CASSPATDEKLFF.